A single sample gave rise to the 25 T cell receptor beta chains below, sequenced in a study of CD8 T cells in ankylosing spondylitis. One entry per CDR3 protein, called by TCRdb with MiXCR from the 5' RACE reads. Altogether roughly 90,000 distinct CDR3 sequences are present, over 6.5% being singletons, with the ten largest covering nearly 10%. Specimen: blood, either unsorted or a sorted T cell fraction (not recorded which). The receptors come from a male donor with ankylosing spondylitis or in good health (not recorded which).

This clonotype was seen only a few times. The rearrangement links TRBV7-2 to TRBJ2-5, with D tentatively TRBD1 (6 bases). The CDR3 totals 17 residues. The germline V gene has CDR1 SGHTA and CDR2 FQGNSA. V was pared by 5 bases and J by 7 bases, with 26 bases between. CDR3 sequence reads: CASSAYPPGHSLGTQYF. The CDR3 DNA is TGTGCCAGCAGCGCCTATCCCCCGGGACACTCCCTAGGGACCCAGTACTTC.

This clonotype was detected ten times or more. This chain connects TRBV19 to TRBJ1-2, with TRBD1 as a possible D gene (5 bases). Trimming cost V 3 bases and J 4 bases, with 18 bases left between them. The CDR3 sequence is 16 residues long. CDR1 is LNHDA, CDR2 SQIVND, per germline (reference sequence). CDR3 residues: CASSISSRGPTYGYTF. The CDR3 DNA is TGTGCCAGTAGTATTTCGAGTCGGGGCCCCACCTATGGCTACACCTTC.

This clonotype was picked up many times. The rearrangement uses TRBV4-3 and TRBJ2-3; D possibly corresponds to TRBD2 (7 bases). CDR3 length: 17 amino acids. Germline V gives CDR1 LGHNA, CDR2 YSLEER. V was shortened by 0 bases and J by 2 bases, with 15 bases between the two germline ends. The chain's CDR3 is CASSQDQGRGATDTQYF. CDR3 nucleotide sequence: TGCGCCAGCAGCCAAGATCAGGGACGGGGGGCCACAGATACGCAGTATTTT.

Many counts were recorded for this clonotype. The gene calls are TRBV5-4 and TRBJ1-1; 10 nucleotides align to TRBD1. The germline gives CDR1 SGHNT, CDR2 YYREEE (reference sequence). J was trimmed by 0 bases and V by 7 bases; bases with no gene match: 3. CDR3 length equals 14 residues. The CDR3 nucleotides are TGTGCCAGCGGGACAGGGGCCATGAACACTGAAGCTTTCTTT. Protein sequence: CASGTGAMNTEAFF.

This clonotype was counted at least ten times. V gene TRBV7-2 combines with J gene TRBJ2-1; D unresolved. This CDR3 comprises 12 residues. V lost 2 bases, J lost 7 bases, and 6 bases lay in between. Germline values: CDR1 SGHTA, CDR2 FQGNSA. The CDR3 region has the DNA TGTGCCAGCAGCTTAATAGCTAATGAGCAGTTCTTC. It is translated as CASSLIANEQFF.

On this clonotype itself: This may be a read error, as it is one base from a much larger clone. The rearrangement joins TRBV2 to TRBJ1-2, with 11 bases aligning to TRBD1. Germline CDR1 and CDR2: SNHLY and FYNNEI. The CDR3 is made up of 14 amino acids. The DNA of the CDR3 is TGTGCCAACAGTCCCGGACAGGGGGCCTATGGCTACACCTTC. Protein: CANSPGQGAYGYTF.

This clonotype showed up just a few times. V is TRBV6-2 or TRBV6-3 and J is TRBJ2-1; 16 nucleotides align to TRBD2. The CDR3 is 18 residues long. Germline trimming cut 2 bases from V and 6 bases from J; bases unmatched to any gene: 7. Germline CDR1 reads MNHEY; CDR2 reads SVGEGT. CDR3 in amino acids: CASSYTGLAGGLANEQFF. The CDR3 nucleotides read TGTGCCAGCAGTTACACGGGACTAGCGGGAGGGCTGGCCAATGAGCAGTTCTTC.

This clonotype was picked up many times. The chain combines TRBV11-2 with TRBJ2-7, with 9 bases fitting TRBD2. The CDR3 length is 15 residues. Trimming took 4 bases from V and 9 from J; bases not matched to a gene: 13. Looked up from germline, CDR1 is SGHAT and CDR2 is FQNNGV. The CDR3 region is CASSSWLASGMGQYF. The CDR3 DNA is TGTGCCAGCAGCTCATGGCTGGCTAGCGGGATGGGGCAGTACTTC.

This chain's CDR3 is CSVEDLGGAYGYTF. In DNA form, the CDR3 reads TGCAGCGTTGAAGACCTTGGAGGGGCTTATGGCTACACCTTC. This chain connects TRBV29-1 to TRBJ1-2; D may be TRBD1 (5 bases). V was shortened by 0 bases and J by 5 bases, with 13 bases between the two germline ends. This CDR3 comprises 14 residues. Per the germline V gene, CDR1 is SQVTM and CDR2 is ANQGSEA.

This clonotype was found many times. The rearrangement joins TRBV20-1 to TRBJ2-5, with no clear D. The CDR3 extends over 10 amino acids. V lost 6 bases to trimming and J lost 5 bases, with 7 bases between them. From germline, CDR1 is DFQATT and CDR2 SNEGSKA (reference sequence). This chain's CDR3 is CSARQETQYF. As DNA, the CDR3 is TGCAGTGCGCGGCAGGAGACCCAGTACTTC.

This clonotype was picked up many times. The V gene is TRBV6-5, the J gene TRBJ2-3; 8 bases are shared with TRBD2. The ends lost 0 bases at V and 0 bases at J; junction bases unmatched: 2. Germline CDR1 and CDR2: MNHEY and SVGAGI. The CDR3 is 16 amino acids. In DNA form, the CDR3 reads TGTGCCAGCAGTTACTCGAAGCGGGGGAGCACAGATACGCAGTATTTT. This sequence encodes CASSYSKRGSTDTQYF.

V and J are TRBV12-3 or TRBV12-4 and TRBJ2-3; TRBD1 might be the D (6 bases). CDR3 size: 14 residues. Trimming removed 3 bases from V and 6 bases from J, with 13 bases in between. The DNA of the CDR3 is TGTGCCAGCAGTTTTTCTGGGGGCGCGGATACGCAGTATTTT. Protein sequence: CASSFSGGADTQYF.

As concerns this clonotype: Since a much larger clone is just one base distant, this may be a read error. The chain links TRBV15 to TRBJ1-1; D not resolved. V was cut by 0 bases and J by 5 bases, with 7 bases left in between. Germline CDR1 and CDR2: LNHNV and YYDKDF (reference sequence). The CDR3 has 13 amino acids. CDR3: CATSRDHKTEAFF. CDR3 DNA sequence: TGTGCCACCAGCAGAGATCATAAGACTGAAGCTTTCTTT. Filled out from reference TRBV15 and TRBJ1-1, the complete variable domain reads DAMVIQNPRYQVTQFGKPVTLSCSQTLNHNVMYWYQQKSSQAPKLLFHYYDKDFNNEADTPDNFQSRRPNTSFCFLDIRSPGLGDTAMYLCATSRDHKTEAFFGQGTRLTVV.

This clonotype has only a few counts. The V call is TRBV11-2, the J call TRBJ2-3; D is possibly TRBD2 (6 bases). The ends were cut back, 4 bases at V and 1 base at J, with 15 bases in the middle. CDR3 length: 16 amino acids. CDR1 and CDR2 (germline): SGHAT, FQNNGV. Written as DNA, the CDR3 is TGTGCCAGCAGCTCCATGTCGGGGGAGGGCACAGATACGCAGTATTTT. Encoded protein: CASSSMSGEGTDTQYF.

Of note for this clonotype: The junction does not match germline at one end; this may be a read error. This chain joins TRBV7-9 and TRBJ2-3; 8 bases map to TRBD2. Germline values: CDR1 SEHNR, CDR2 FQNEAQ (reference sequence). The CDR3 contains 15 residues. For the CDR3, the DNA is TGTGGCAGCAGCTTAGCGGGGAGGGGGACAGATACGCAGTATTTT. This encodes CGSSLAGRGTDTQYF.

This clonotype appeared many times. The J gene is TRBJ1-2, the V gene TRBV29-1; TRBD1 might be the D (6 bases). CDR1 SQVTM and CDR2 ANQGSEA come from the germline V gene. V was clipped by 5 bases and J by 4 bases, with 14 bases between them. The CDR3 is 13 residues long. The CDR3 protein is CSVLGGAGYGYTF. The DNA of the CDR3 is TGCAGCGTTCTAGGGGGGGCCGGCTATGGCTACACCTTC. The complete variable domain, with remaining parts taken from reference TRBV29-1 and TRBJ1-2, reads SAVISQKPSRDICQRGTSLTIQCQVDSQVTMMFWYRQQPGQSLTLIATANQGSEATYESGFVIDKFPISRPNLTFSTLTVSNMSPEDSSIYLCSVLGGAGYGYTFGSGTRLTVV.

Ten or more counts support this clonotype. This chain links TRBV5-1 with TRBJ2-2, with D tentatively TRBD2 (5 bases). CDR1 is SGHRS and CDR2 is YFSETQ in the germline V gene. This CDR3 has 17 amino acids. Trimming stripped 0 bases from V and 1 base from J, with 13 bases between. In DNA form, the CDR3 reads TGCGCCAGCAGCTTGGAGGGCAGCGGAGGGAACACCGGGGAGCTGTTTTTT. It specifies CASSLEGSGGNTGELFF.

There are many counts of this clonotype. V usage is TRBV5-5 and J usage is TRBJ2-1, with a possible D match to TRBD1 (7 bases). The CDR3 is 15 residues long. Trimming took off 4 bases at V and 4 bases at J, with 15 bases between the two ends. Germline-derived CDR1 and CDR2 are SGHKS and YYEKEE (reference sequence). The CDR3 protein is CASSTEGTEYNEQFF. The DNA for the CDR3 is TGTGCCAGCAGCACGGAGGGGACAGAGTACAATGAGCAGTTCTTC.

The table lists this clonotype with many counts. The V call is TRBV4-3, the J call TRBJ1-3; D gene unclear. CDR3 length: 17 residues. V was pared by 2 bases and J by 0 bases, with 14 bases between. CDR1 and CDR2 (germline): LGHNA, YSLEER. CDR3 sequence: CASSQREYRVSGNTIYF. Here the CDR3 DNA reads TGCGCCAGCAGCCAAAGGGAGTATAGGGTCTCTGGAAACACCATATATTTT.

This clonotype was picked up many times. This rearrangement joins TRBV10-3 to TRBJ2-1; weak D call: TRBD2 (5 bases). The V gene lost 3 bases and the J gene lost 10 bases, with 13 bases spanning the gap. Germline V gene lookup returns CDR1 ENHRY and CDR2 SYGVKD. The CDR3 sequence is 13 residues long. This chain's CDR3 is CAISEEPSGEQFF. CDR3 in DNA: TGTGCCATCAGTGAAGAACCATCGGGGGAGCAGTTCTTC.

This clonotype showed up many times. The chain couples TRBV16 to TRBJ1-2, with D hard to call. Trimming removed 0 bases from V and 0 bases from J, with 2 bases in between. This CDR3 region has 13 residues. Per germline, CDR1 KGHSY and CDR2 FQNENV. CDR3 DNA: TGTGCCAGCAGCCAATCAACTAACTATGGCTACACCTTC. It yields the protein CASSQSTNYGYTF.

The CDR3 protein is CASRFKTLGMGGAEAFF. The CDR3 coding sequence is TGTGCCAGCAGATTCAAGACACTCGGGATGGGAGGCGCTGAAGCTTTCTTT. The V and J genes are TRBV7-2 and TRBJ1-1, with unresolved D. Germline CDR1 reads SGHTA; CDR2 reads FQGNSA. The CDR3 length is 17 residues. V lost 6 bases, J lost 6 bases, and 26 bases lay in between.

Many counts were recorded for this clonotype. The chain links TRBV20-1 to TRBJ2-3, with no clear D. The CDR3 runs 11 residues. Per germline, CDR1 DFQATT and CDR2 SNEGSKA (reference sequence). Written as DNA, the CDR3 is TGCACGATGACTAGCACAGATACGCAGTATTTT. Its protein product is CTMTSTDTQYF.

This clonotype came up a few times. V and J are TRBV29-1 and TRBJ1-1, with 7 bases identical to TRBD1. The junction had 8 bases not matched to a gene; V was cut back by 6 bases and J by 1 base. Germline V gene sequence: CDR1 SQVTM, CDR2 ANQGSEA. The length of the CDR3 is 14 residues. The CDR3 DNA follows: TGCAGCGTAAGGCGACAGGGTGGGAACACTGAAGCTTTCTTT. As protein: CSVRRQGGNTEAFF.

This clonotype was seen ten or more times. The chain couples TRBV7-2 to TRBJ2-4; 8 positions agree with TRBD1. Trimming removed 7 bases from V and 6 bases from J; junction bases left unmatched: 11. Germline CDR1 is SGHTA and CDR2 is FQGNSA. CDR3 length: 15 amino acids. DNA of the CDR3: TGTGCCAGCAAGGACCGGACAGGGACCTCAAACATTCAGTACTTC. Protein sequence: CASKDRTGTSNIQYF.